Described below is a single T cell receptor (beta chain) sequence and its context. Its antigen is still unknown. In the PCR, 60 Vbeta and 13 Jbeta primers were used. This table comes from immunoSEQ multiplex PCR, and its TCRdb copy is limited to in-frame clones, with some not included. Counted here are around 190,000 clones, more than 75% occurring once; the ten biggest clones make up more than 1.5%. This sample was taken from a study of cytomegalovirus exposure and HLA in healthy donors. General study points: The study designated 150 or so TCR beta chains cytomegalovirus-associated.

V was clipped by 11 bases and J by 1 base, with 9 bases between them. Germline CDR1 SEHNR, CDR2 FQNEAQ (reference sequence). This CDR3 spans 13 amino acids. Sample: PBMCs. The TCR comes from a woman younger than 30 in good health and CMV-seronegative. J is TRBJ2-6 and V is TRBV7-9, with D perhaps TRBD1 (6 bases). The chain's CDR3 is CAPGESGANVLTF. The CDR3 nucleotides are TGTGCCCCAGGGGAGTCTGGGGCCAACGTCCTGACTTTC.